This T cell receptor beta chain comes out of a study of cytomegalovirus exposure and HLA in healthy donors. Looking at the study overall: In terms of ancestry, the Caucasian-associated cluster contained 75% to 90% of the approximately 400 genotyped donors.

Trimming left V 2 bases short and J 1 base short, with 8 bases between. Germline-derived CDR1 and CDR2 are SEHNR and FQNEAQ (reference sequence). The CDR3 runs to 14 residues. A multiplex PCR was run with 60 Vbeta primers and 13 Jbeta primers. TCRdb's table, derived via immunoSEQ multiplex PCR, lists solely in-frame clones and lacks some. The profile shows about 160,000 clones, around 79% of them singletons. This clone was seen more than once but under ten times. Input material: PBMCs. This sequence was found in a human donor in good health. The genes are TRBV7-9 and TRBJ1-2; D unclear. The CDR3 here is CASSLSADNYGYTF. The CDR3 bases are TGTGCCAGCAGCTTATCGGCGGATAACTATGGCTACACCTTC.